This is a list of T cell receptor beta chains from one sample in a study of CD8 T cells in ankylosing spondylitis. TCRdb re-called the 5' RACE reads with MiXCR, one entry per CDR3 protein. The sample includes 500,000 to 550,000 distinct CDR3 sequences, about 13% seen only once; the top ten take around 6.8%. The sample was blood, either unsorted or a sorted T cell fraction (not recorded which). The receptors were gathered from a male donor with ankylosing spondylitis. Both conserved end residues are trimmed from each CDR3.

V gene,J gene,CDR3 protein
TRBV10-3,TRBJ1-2,AISVQDANYGYT
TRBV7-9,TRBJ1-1,ASSYDRYTEAF
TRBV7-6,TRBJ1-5,ASSLAHGQPQH
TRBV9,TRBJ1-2,ASSPRDRLNYGYT
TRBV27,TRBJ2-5,ASIPEGAVETQY
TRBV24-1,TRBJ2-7,ATSDPGRSEYEQY
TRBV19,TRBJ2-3,ASRLAGSSTDTQY
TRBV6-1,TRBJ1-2,ASSPRQGATYGYT
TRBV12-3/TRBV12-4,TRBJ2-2,AFSHNQGTSGRVGGELF
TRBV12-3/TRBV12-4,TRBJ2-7,ASSLFSGADDDEQY
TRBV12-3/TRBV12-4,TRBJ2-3,ASSLIGGGGTDTQY
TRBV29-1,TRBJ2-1,SVEALGYNEQF
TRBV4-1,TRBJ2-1,ASSHLPLTSGVYNEQF
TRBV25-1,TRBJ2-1,ASSPGQGASNEQF
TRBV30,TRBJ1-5,AWRPPYARGDQPQH
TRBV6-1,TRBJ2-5,ASSEMGLFQETQY
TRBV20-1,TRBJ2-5,SAVMDGGQETQY
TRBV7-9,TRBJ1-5,ASSLGYSPFSNQPQH
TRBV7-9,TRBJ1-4,ASSPKGETNEKLF
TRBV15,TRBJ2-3,ATSRAGGDTDTQY
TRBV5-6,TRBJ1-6,ASSLPGGLGSPLH
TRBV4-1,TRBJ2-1,ASSLGTSWADEQF
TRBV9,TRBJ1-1,ASSVGTRERNTEAF
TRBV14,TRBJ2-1,ASSQGVTGAFYNEQF
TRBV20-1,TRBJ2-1,SAIASGKPF
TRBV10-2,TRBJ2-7,ASSGGLPTTYEQY
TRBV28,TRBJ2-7,ASSSGQWTRKFKTYEQY
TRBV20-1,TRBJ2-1,SAQGQGGDNEQF
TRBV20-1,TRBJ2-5,SATNPSGTETFQETQY
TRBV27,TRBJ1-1,ASSLGGETEAF
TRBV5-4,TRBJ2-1,ASSFLGQGHHEQF
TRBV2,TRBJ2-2,ASRPGQGRNTGELF
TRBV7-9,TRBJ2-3,ASQAGAEDTQY
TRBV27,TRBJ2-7,ASSRYPAGPDYEQY
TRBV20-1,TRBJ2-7,SARALSPSYEQY
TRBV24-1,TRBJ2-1,ATSDGFARDEQF
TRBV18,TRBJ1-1,ASSPGAGMNTEAF
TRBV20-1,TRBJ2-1,SLTGEPHNEQF
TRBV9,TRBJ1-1,ASSVGPQPMNTEAF
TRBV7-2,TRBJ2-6,ASTSVRSGANVLT
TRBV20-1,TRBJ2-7,SAREDITYEQY